This is a list of T cell receptor beta chains from one sample in a study of PD-1 blockade in classical Hodgkin lymphoma. Libraries were prepared by immunoSEQ multiplex PCR; TCRdb keeps only in-frame clonotypes and omits some of them. The data contain fewer than 100,000 clones, 80% to 95% of them singletons. The sample consisted of peripheral blood mononuclear cells (PBMCs), taken at baseline. The receptors were sampled from a human donor with classical Hodgkin lymphoma. CDR3s include the opening cysteine and the closing phenylalanine or tryptophan. Each record gives: clone size, D gene, J gene, V gene, CDR3 DNA, CDR3 protein. D genes are given only for firm matches. Clone sizes are given selectively: once, few, many, or a class where the clone is expanded.

abundance: -
d_gene: -
j_gene: TRBJ1-2
v_gene: TRBV30
CDR3nt: TGTGCCTGGAGTGTACTGGTGAGGGGAGGCGGCGGCTACACCTTC
CDR3aa: CAWSVLVRGGGGYTF

abundance: -
d_gene: -
j_gene: TRBJ2-3
v_gene: TRBV5-1
CDR3nt: TGCGCCAGCAGCTTTGTGGGGGCCATCACAGATACGCAGTATTTT
CDR3aa: CASSFVGAITDTQYF

abundance: -
d_gene: -
j_gene: TRBJ1-3
v_gene: TRBV2
CDR3nt: TGTGCCAGCAGTTTGTTCAGCTCTGGAAACACCATATATTTT
CDR3aa: CASSLFSSGNTIYF

abundance: -
d_gene: TRBD2
j_gene: TRBJ2-7
v_gene: TRBV9
CDR3nt: TGTGCCAGCAGCGTCCGGGACTACGACGAGCAGTACTTC
CDR3aa: CASSVRDYDEQYF

abundance: -
d_gene: -
j_gene: TRBJ1-2
v_gene: TRBV30
CDR3nt: TGTGTCTGGGAGCCGGGACTCTATGGCTACACCTTC
CDR3aa: CVWEPGLYGYTF

abundance: few
d_gene: -
j_gene: TRBJ1-1
v_gene: TRBV2
CDR3nt: TGTGCCAGCAGACCTATCGTAGGGAACACTGAAGCTTTCTTT
CDR3aa: CASRPIVGNTEAFF

abundance: -
d_gene: -
j_gene: TRBJ1-4
v_gene: TRBV2
CDR3nt: TGTGCCAGCACCCTCCGCCCGATAGGGGAAAAACTGTTTTTT
CDR3aa: CASTLRPIGEKLFF

abundance: few
d_gene: -
j_gene: TRBJ1-5
v_gene: TRBV19
CDR3nt: TGTGCCAGTAGTTTACAGGGCGGTAGGCAGCCCCAGCATTTT
CDR3aa: CASSLQGGRQPQHF

abundance: -
d_gene: -
j_gene: TRBJ2-7
v_gene: TRBV7-6
CDR3nt: TGTGCCAGCAGCTTAGGCAGTTACGAGCAGTACTTC
CDR3aa: CASSLGSYEQYF

abundance: -
d_gene: -
j_gene: TRBJ2-6
v_gene: TRBV6-5
CDR3nt: TGTGCCAGCAGTTCCGGGTCTGGGGCCAACGTCCTGACTTTC
CDR3aa: CASSSGSGANVLTF

abundance: -
d_gene: TRBD1
j_gene: TRBJ2-4
v_gene: TRBV5-4
CDR3nt: TGTGCCAGCAGCCCTGGGACAGTTCACATTCAGTACTTC
CDR3aa: CASSPGTVHIQYF

abundance: -
d_gene: -
j_gene: TRBJ2-2
v_gene: TRBV5-1
CDR3nt: TGCGCCAGCAGCTGGCCCTCGGGAGCCTCGAACACCGGGGAGCTGTTTTTT
CDR3aa: CASSWPSGASNTGELFF

abundance: -
d_gene: TRBD2
j_gene: TRBJ2-3
v_gene: TRBV28
CDR3nt: TGTGCCAGCAGCATGGGTTGGGGGGGGAACACAGATACGCAGTATTTT
CDR3aa: CASSMGWGGNTDTQYF

abundance: -
d_gene: TRBD2
j_gene: TRBJ2-7
v_gene: TRBV11-2
CDR3nt: TGTGCCAGCAGCGCAAGAACTAGCGGGAGGGGGTACGAGCAGTACTTC
CDR3aa: CASSARTSGRGYEQYF

abundance: few
d_gene: TRBD1
j_gene: TRBJ1-1
v_gene: TRBV30
CDR3nt: TGTGCCTGGAGTGCCTGGGGAACAGGGGAGAACACTGAAGCTTTCTTT
CDR3aa: CAWSAWGTGENTEAFF

abundance: -
d_gene: -
j_gene: TRBJ1-5
v_gene: TRBV5-1
CDR3nt: TGCGCCAGCAGCTTGGCCGGGTACCGCAATCAGCCCCAGCATTTT
CDR3aa: CASSLAGYRNQPQHF

abundance: -
d_gene: -
j_gene: TRBJ1-1
v_gene: TRBV5-3
CDR3nt: TGTGCCAGCCCCGCCACTGAAGCTTTCTTT
CDR3aa: CASPATEAFF

abundance: -
d_gene: -
j_gene: TRBJ1-2
v_gene: TRBV18
CDR3nt: TGTGCCAGCTCACCTGGGGGGGAAGCTGGCTACACCTTC
CDR3aa: CASSPGGEAGYTF

abundance: -
d_gene: TRBD2
j_gene: TRBJ2-7
v_gene: TRBV11-1
CDR3nt: TGTGCCAGCAGCTTAAGACTAGCGGGGAACTCCTACGAGCAGTACTTC
CDR3aa: CASSLRLAGNSYEQYF

abundance: -
d_gene: -
j_gene: TRBJ1-1
v_gene: TRBV7-9
CDR3nt: TGTGCCAGCAGCTTTCCAGCCTCGGGGGGGCGGACTGAAGCTTTCTTT
CDR3aa: CASSFPASGGRTEAFF

abundance: -
d_gene: -
j_gene: TRBJ1-5
v_gene: TRBV10-3
CDR3nt: TGTGCCATCAGTCCGGGATCTAGCAATCAGCCCCAGCATTTT
CDR3aa: CAISPGSSNQPQHF

abundance: -
d_gene: TRBD1
j_gene: TRBJ2-2
v_gene: TRBV11-3
CDR3nt: TGTGCCAGCAGCTCGCAGGGGGCCGGGGAGCTGTTTTTT
CDR3aa: CASSSQGAGELFF

abundance: -
d_gene: -
j_gene: TRBJ2-7
v_gene: TRBV13
CDR3nt: TGTGCCAGCAGCTTAACAGGGATGGGGGAGCAGTACTTC
CDR3aa: CASSLTGMGEQYF

abundance: -
d_gene: -
j_gene: TRBJ2-3
v_gene: TRBV7-7
CDR3nt: TGTGCTAGCAGCTTACTCCGGGGTTCGGATACGCAGTATTTT
CDR3aa: CASSLLRGSDTQYF

abundance: once
d_gene: TRBD1
j_gene: TRBJ2-1
v_gene: TRBV5-1
CDR3nt: TGCGCCAGCAGCTTAGGGGACAGGGAGTCCGGTGAGCAGTTCTTC
CDR3aa: CASSLGDRESGEQFF

abundance: once
d_gene: -
j_gene: TRBJ2-3
v_gene: TRBV19
CDR3nt: TGTGCCAGTAGTATAGAGGCGGGATACACAGATACGCAGTATTTT
CDR3aa: CASSIEAGYTDTQYF

abundance: -
d_gene: -
j_gene: TRBJ2-7
v_gene: TRBV14
CDR3nt: TGTGCCAGCAGCCTCTCCGAGACATACCGCGAGCAGTACTTC
CDR3aa: CASSLSETYREQYF

abundance: -
d_gene: -
j_gene: TRBJ2-2
v_gene: TRBV30
CDR3nt: TGTGCCTGGAGTGTAGGACCGAACACCGGGGAGCTGTTTTTT
CDR3aa: CAWSVGPNTGELFF

abundance: once
d_gene: -
j_gene: TRBJ2-5
v_gene: TRBV25-1
CDR3nt: TGTGCCAGCAGTGGGCTAGCCGGGGCGACCCAGTACTTC
CDR3aa: CASSGLAGATQYF

abundance: -
d_gene: TRBD1
j_gene: TRBJ2-2
v_gene: TRBV5-1
CDR3nt: TGCGCCAGCAGCTTTGGACAGGGGGCCACCGGGGAGCTGTTTTTT
CDR3aa: CASSFGQGATGELFF

abundance: -
d_gene: -
j_gene: TRBJ2-5
v_gene: TRBV19
CDR3nt: TGTGCCAGTAGTATCTGGTGGTCCCAAGAGACCCAGTACTTC
CDR3aa: CASSIWWSQETQYF